This is a list of T cell receptor beta chains from one sample in a study of blood T cell repertoires in COVID-19. Sequenced by immunoSEQ multiplex PCR; TCRdb stores in-frame clones only, minus some. The repertoire consists of 450,000 to 500,000 clones, with 70% to 90% occurring once and the leading ten covering approximately 2.9%. Sequencing was carried out using peripheral blood. These TCRs come from a human donor in a cohort sampled during active COVID-19. CDR3s include the opening cysteine and the closing phenylalanine or tryptophan. Each record gives: CDR3 length, V gene, J gene, D gene, clone size, CDR3 DNA, CDR3 protein. A D gene is named only where the DNA matches it firmly. The listing skips clone size in some rows; elsewhere it reads once, few, many or a size class.

>14|TRBV5-1|TRBJ2-7|TRBD1|NA
TGCGCCAGCAGCCCGGGACAGGGGGTCTACGAGCAGTACTTC
CASSPGQGVYEQYF
>16|TRBV6-5|TRBJ2-1|TRBD2|NA
TGTGCCAGCAGTTACTACGGGACTAGTAAGCACAATGAGCAGTTCTTC
CASSYYGTSKHNEQFF
>16|TRBV7-3|TRBJ2-1|TRBD2|NA
TGTGCCAGCCAGACTAGCGGGAGGGCCCAGTACAATGAGCAGTTCTTC
CASQTSGRAQYNEQFF
>16|TRBV5-4|TRBJ1-6|NA|few
TGTGCCAGCAGCTTGGCCGGCAGGGCTCGTAATTCACCCCTCCACTTT
CASSLAGRARNSPLHF
>14|TRBV5-6|TRBJ1-4|NA|NA
TGTGCCAGCAGCTTGGGACAGGCGGATGAAAAACTGTTTTTT
CASSLGQADEKLFF
>14|TRBV30|TRBJ2-3|NA|NA
TGTGCCTGGAGTGAGGGACTTAGCACAGATACGCAGTATTTT
CAWSEGLSTDTQYF
>13|TRBV12-3/TRBV12-4|TRBJ2-1|TRBD1|NA
TGTGCCAGCAGTACCGGACAGGACAATGAGCAGTTCTTC
CASSTGQDNEQFF
>15|TRBV27|TRBJ2-7|NA|NA
TGTGCCAGCAGTTTAAAAGGGGGAGGGAGCTACGAGCAGTACTTC
CASSLKGGGSYEQYF
>13|TRBV10-3|TRBJ2-1|TRBD2|NA
TGTGCCATCAGTGGACAAGCGGGAAGTGAGCAGTTCTTC
CAISGQAGSEQFF
>15|TRBV29-1|TRBJ2-1|TRBD2|NA
TGCAGCGTTGACTCCGGGACTAGCTCCTACAATGAGCAGTTCTTC
CSVDSGTSSYNEQFF
>13|TRBV14|TRBJ2-1|TRBD1|NA
TGTGCCAGCAGCCCGGACAGGGCCAATGAGCAGTTCTTC
CASSPDRANEQFF
>18|TRBV15|TRBJ2-1|TRBD2|NA
TGTGCCACCAGCAGAGGGGGTAATAGGGCGGGAGAATACAATGAGCAGTTCTTC
CATSRGGNRAGEYNEQFF
>13|TRBV27|TRBJ1-5|NA|NA
TGTGCCAGCAGTTTATCCAGAAATCAGCCCCAGCATTTT
CASSLSRNQPQHF
>12|TRBV7-2|TRBJ1-2|NA|few
TGTGCCAGCAGCTTACCCACAGGAGTAGTTACCTTC
CASSLPTGVVTF
>14|TRBV9|TRBJ2-2|NA|NA
TGTGCCAGCAGCGTCGTTTCAGACACCGGGGAGCTGTTTTTT
CASSVVSDTGELFF
>13|TRBV11-2|TRBJ2-7|NA|NA
TGTGCCAGCAGCTGGCAGAAGTCCTACGAGCAGTACTTC
CASSWQKSYEQYF